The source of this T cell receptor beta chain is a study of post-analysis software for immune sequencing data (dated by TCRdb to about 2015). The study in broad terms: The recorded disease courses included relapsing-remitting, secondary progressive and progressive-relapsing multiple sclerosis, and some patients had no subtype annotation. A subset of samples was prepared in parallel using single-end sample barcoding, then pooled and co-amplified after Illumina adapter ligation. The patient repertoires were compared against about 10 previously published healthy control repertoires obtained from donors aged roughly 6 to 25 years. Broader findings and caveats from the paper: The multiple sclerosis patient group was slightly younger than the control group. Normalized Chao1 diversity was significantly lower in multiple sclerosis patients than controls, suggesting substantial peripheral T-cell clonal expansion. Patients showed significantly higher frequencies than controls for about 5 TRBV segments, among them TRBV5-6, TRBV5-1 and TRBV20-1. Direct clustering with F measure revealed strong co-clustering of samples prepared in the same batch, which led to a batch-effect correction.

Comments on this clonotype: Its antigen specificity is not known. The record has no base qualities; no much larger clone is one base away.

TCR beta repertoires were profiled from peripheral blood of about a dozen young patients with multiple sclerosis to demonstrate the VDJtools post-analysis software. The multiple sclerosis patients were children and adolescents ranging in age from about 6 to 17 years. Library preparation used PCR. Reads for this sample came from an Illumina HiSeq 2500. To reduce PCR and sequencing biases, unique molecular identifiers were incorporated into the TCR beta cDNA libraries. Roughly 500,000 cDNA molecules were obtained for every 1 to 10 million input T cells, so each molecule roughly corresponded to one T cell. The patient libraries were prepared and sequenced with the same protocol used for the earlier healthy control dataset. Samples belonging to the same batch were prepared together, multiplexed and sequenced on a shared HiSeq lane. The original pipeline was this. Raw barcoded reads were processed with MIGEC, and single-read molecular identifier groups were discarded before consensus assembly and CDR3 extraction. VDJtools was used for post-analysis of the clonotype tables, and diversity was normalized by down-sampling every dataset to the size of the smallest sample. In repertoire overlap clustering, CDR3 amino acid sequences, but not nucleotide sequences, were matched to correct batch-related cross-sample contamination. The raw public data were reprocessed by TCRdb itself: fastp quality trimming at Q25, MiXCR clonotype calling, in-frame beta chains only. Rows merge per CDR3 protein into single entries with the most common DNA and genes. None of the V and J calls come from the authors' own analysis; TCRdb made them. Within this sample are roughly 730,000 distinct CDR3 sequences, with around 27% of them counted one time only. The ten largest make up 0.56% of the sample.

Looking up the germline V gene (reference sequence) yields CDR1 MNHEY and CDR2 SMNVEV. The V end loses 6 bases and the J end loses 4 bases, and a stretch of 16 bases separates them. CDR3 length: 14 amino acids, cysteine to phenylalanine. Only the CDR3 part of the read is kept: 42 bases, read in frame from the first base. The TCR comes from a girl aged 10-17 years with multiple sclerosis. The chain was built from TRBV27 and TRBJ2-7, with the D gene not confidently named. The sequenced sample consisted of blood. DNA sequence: TGTGCCAGCAGCTCTTCCTTGGGTAGGTACGAGCAGTACTTC. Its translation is CASSSSLGRYEQYF.